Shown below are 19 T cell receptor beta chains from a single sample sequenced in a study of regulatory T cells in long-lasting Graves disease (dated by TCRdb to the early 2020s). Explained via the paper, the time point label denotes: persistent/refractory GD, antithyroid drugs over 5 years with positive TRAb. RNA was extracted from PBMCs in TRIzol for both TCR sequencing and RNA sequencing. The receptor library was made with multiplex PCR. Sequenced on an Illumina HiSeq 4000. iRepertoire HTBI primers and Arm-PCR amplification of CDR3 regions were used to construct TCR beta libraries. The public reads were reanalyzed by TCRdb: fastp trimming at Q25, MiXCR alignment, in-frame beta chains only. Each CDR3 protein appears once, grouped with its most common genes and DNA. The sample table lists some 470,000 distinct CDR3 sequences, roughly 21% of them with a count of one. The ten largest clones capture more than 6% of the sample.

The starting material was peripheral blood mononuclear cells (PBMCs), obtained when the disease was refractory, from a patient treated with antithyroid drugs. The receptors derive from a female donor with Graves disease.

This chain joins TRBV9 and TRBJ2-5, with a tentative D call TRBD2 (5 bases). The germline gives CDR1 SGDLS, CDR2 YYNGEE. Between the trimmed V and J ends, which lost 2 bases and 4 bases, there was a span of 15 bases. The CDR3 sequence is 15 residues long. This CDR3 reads CASSVSLLGAETQYF. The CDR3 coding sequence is TGTGCCAGCAGCGTGTCACTTCTGGGAGCAGAGACCCAGTACTTC.

CDR3 nucleotides: TGTGCCAGCAGCGCAACTCGAGGCCCGGGGGCCAACGTCCTGACTTTC. Its translation: CASSATRGPGANVLTF. This sequence joins TRBV7-9 and TRBJ2-6; D not certain. Germline V gives CDR1 SEHNR, CDR2 FQNEAQ (reference sequence). Trimming shortened V by 5 bases and J by 4 bases, and 15 bases separated the two germline ends. CDR3 length: 16 residues.

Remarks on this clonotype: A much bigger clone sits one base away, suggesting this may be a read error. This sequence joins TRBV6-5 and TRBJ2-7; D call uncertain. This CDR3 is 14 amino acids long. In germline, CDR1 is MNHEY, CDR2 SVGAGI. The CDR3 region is CASGYQIGIYEQYF. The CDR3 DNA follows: TGTGCCAGCGGTTACCAAATAGGGATCTACGAGCAGTACTTC.

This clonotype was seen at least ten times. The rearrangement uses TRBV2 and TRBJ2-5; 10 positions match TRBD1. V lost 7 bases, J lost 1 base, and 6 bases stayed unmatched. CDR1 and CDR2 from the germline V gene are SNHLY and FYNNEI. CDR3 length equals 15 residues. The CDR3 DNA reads TGTGCCAGCAAGGGGGGGACAGGGGCCCAAGAGACCCAGTACTTC. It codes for CASKGGTGAQETQYF.

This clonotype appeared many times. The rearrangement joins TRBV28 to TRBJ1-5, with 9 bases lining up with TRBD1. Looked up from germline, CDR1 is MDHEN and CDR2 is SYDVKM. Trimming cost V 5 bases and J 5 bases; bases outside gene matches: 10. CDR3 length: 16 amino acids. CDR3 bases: TGTGCCAGCAGTCCACAGGGACAGGGCGACGATCAGCCCCAGCATTTT. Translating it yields CASSPQGQGDDQPQHF.

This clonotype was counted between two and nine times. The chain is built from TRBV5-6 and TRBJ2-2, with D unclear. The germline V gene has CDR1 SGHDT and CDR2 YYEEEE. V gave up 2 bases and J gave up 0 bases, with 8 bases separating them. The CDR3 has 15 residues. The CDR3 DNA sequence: TGTGCCAGCAGCTTATCACAAGCGAACACCGGGGAGCTGTTTTTT. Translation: CASSLSQANTGELFF.

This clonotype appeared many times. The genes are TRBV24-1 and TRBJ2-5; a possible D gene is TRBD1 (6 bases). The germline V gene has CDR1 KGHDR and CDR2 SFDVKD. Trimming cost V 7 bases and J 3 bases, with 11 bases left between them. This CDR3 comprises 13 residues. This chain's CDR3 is CATSPGQEETQYF. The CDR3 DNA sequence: TGTGCCACCAGCCCGGGACAAGAAGAGACCCAGTACTTC.

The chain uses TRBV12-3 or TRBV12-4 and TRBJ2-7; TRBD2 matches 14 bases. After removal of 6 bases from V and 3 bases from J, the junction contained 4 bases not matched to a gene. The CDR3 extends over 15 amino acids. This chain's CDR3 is CASRQGLAGVYEQYF. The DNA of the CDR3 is TGTGCCAGCAGACAGGGACTAGCGGGAGTCTACGAGCAGTACTTC.

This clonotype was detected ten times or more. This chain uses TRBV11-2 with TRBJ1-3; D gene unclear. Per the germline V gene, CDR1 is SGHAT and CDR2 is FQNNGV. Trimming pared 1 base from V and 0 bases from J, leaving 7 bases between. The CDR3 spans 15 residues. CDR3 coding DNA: TGTGCCAGCAGCTTAGGGTCCAGCTCTGGAAACACCATATATTTT. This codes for CASSLGSSSGNTIYF.

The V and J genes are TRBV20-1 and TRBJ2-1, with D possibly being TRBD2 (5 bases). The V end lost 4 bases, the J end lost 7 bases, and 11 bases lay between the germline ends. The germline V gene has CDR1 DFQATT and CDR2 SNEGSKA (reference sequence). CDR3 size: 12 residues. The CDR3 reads CSANLPGNEQFF. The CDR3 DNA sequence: TGCAGTGCTAATCTCCCGGGGAATGAGCAGTTCTTC.

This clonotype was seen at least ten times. The DNA for the CDR3 is TGTGCCAGCAGCTTCCAGGGGTACGAGCAGTACTTC. This sequence encodes CASSFQGYEQYF. V is TRBV7-2 and J is TRBJ2-7; possible D gene TRBD1, 6 bases. The CDR3 totals 12 residues. Trimming took off 3 bases at V and 4 bases at J, with 7 bases between the two ends. CDR1 and CDR2 (germline): SGHTA, FQGNSA.

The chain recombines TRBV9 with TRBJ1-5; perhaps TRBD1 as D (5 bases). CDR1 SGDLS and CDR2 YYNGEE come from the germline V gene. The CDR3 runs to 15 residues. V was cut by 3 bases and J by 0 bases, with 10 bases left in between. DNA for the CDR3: TGTGCCAGCAGCGCCCGGGGGGTTAGCAATCAGCCCCAGCATTTT. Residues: CASSARGVSNQPQHF.

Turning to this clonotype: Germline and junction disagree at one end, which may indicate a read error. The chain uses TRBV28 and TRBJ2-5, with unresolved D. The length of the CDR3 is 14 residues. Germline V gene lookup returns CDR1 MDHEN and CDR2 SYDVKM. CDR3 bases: TGTGCCAGCAGATCACGGAGATTCCAAGAGACCCAGTGCTTC. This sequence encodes CASRSRRFQETQCF. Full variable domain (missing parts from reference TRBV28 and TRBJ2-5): DVKVTQSSRYLVKRTGEKVFLECVQDMDHENMFWYRQDPGLGLRLIYFSYDVKMKEKGDIPEGYSVSREKKERFSLILESASTNQTSMYLCASRSRRFQETQCFGPGTRLLVL.

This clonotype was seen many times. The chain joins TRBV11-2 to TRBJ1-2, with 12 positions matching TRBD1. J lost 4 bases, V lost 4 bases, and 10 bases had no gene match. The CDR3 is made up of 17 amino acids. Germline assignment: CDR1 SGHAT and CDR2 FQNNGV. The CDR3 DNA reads TGTGCCAGCAGCTCTTCTCTGGGGACAGGGGGCGGCTATGGCTACACCTTC. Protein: CASSSSLGTGGGYGYTF.

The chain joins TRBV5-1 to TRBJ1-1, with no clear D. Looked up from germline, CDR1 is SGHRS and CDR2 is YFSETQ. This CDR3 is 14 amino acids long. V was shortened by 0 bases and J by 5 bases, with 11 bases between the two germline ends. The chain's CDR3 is CASSLGNKKTEAFF. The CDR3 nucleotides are TGCGCCAGCAGCTTGGGAAACAAGAAAACTGAAGCTTTCTTT. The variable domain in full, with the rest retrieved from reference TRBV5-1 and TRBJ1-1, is KAGVTQTPRYLIKTRGQQVTLSCSPISGHRSVSWYQQTPGQGLQFLFEYFSETQRNKGNFPGRFSGRQFSNSRSEMNVSTLELGDSALYLCASSLGNKKTEAFFGQGTRLTVV.

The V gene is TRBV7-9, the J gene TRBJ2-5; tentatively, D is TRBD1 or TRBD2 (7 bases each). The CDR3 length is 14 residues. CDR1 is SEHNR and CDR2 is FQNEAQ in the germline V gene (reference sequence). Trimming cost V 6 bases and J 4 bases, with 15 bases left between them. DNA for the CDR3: TGTGCCAGCAGGCCCCAGGGGGGGACAGAGACCCAGTACTTC. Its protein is CASRPQGGTETQYF.

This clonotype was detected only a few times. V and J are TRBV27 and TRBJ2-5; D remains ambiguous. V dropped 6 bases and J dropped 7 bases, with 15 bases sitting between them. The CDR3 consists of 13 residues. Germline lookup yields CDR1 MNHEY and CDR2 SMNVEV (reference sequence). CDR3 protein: CASSELPFGTQYF. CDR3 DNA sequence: TGTGCCAGCAGCGAACTACCCTTTGGGACCCAGTACTTC.

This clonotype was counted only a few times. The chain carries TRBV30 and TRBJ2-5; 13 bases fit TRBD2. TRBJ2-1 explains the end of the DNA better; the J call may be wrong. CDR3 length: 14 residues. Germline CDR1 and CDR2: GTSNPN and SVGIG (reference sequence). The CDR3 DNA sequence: TGTGCCTGGAGTGCGGGACTAGCGGGAAATGAGCAGTTCTTC. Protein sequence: CAWSAGLAGNEQFF.

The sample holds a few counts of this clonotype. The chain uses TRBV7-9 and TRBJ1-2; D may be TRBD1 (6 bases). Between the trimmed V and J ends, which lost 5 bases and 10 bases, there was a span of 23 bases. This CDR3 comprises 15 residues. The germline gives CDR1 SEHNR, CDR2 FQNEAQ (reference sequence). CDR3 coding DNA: TGTGCCAGCAGCCTATTTGGGGGCCTTCCTGGGGACTACACCTTC. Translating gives CASSLFGGLPGDYTF.